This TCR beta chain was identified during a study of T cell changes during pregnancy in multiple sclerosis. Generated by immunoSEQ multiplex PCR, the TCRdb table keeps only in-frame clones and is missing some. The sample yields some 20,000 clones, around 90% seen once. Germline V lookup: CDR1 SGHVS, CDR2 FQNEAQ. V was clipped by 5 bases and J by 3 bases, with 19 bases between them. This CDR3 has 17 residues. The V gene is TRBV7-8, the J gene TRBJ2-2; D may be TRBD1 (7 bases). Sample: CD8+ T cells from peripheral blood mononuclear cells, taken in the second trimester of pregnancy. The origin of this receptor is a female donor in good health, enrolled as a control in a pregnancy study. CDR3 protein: CASSGGQGVTDTGELFF. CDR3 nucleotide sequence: TGTGCCAGCAGCGGAGGGCAGGGGGTAACGGACACCGGGGAGCTGTTTTTT.